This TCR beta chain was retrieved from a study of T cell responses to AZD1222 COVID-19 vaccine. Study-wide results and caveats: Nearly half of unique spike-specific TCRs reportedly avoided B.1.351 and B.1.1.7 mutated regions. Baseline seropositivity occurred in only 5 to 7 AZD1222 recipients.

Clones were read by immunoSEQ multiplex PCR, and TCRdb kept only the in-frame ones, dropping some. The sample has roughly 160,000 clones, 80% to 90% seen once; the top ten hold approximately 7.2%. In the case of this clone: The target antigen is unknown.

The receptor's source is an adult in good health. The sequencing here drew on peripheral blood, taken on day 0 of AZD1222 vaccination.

The CDR3 sequence: CAIKGRMNTEAFF. The CDR3 coding sequence is TGTGCCATCAAGGGTCGTATGAACACTGAAGCTTTCTTT. This chain connects TRBV10-3 to TRBJ1-1; no reliable D call. V dropped 7 bases and J dropped 0 bases, with 9 bases sitting between them. The CDR3 is 13 amino acids. Germline V gene sequence: CDR1 ENHRY, CDR2 SYGVKD.